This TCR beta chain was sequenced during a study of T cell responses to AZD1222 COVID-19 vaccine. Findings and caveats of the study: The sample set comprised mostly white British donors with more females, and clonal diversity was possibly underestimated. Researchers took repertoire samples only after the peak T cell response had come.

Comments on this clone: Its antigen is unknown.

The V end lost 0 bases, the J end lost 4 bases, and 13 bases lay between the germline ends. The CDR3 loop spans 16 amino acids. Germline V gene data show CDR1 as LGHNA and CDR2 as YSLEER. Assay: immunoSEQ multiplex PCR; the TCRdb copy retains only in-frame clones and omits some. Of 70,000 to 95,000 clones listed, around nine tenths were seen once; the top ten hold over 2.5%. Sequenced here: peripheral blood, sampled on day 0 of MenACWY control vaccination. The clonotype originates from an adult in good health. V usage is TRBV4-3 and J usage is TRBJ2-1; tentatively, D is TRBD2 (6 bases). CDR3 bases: TGCGCCAGCAGCCAAGATGTGAGGGGAGGATACAATGAGCAGTTCTTC. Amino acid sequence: CASSQDVRGGYNEQFF.